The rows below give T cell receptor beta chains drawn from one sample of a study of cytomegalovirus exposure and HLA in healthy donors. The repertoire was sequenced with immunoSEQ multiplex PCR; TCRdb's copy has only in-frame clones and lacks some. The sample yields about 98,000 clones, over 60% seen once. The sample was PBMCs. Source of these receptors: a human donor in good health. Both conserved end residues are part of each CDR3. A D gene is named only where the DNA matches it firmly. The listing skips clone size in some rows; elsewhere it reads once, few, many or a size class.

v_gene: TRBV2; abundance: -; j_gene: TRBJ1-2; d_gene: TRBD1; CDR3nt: TGTGCCAGCAGTGAAGCCAGGGGGGCGATCCACTATGGCTACACCTTC; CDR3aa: CASSEARGAIHYGYTF
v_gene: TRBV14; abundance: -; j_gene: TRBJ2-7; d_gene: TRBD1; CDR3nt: TGTGCCAGCAGCCAAGAGCGAATATTGGGGGACAGGGTCAACGAGCAGTACTTC; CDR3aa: CASSQERILGDRVNEQYF
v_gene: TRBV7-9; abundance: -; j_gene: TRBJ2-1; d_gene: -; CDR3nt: TGTGCCAGCAGCGCCACGGGACTTTACAATGAGCAGTTCTTC; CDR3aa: CASSATGLYNEQFF
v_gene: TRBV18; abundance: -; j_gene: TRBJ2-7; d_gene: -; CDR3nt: TGTGCCAGCTCACGTTCGACAGACTCCTACGAGCAGTACTTC; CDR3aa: CASSRSTDSYEQYF
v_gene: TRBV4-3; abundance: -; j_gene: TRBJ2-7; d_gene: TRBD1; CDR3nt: TGCGCCAGCAGCCAAGATTGGGGGGACAGGGCGATCTACGAGCAGTACTTC; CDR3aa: CASSQDWGDRAIYEQYF
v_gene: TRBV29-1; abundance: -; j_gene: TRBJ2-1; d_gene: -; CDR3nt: TGCAGCGTTGAAGAGGCTCGCTCGCAGTTCTTC; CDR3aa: CSVEEARSQFF
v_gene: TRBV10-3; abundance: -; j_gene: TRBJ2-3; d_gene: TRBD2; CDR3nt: TGTGCCATCGAGGGGACTAGCGGGAGTAGTGCGCAGTATTTT; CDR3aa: CAIEGTSGSSAQYF
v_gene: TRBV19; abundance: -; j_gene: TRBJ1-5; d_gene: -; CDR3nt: TGTGCCAGTAGTATCGGCGGAAATCAGCCCCAGCATTTT; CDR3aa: CASSIGGNQPQHF
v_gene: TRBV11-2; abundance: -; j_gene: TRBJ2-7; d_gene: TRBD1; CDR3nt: TGTGCCAGCAGCTTAGTCGCAGGGGGCACCTACGAGCAGTACTTC; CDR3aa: CASSLVAGGTYEQYF
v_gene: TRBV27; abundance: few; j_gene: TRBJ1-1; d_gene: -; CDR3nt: TGTGCCAGCAGTTTCCTCGGGGGGACGAACACTGAAGCTTTCTTT; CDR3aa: CASSFLGGTNTEAFF
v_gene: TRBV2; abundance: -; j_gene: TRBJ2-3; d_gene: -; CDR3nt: TGTGCCAGCAGTGAAGCCTTACTAGGTTATTTCACAGATACGCAGTATTTT; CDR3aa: CASSEALLGYFTDTQYF
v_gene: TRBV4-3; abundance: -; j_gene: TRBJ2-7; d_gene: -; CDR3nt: TGCGCCAGCAGCCAGGTTATAAGCGGCACCTACGAGCAGTACTTC; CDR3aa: CASSQVISGTYEQYF
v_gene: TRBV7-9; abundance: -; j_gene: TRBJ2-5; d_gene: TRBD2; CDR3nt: TGTGCCAGCGACACAACCAAGCCCGTGGGACTAGCGGGAAAAGAGACCCAGTACTTC; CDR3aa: CASDTTKPVGLAGKETQYF
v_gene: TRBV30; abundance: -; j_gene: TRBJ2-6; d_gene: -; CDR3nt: TGTGCCTGGAGTGAAGGGCCGGGGGATACCTCTGGGGCCAACGTCCTGACTTTC; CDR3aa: CAWSEGPGDTSGANVLTF
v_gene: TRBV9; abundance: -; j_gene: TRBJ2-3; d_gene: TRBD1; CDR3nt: TGTGCCAGCAGCGTTACCGGGACAGGAGCAGATACGCAGTATTTT; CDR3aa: CASSVTGTGADTQYF
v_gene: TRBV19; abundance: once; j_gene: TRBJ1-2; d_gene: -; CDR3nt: TGTGCCAGTAGCCCTCGGGGGACTAACTATGGCTACACCTTC; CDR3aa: CASSPRGTNYGYTF
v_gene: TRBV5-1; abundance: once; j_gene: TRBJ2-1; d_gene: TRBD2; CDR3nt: TGCGCCAGCAGCACGGCGGCGGGGGGCGCGGGTTTATGGCAGTTCTTC; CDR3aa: CASSTAAGGAGLWQFF
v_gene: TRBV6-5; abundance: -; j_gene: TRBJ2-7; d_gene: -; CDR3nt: TGTGCCAGCAGTTACGGGCAGTTGGGTTCCTACGAGCAGTACTTC; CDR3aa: CASSYGQLGSYEQYF
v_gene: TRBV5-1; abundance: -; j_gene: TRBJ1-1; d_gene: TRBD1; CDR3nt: TGCGCCAGCAGCTTAAACAGGGGCCGGGGCACTGAAGCTTTCTTT; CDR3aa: CASSLNRGRGTEAFF
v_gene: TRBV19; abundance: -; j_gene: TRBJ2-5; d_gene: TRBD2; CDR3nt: TGTGCCAGTAGTACCAGCGGGAGGGTACCAGAGACCCAGTACTTC; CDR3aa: CASSTSGRVPETQYF
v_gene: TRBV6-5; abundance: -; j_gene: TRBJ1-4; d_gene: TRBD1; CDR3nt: TGTGCCAGCGGACGGGGGGGACAGACCGATGAAAAACTGTTTTTT; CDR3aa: CASGRGGQTDEKLFF
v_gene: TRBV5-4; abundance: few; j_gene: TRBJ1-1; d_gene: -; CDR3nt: TGTGCCAGCAGCTTGGAGGGGATGAACACTGAAGCTTTCTTT; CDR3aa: CASSLEGMNTEAFF
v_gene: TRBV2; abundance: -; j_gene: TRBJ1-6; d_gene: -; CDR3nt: TGTGCCAGCAGAATGACAGACAGTAATAATTCACCCCTCCACTTT; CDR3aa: CASRMTDSNNSPLHF
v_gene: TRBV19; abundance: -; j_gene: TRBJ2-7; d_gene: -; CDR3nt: TGTGCCAGTAGTTACACCAATTCCTACGAGCAGTACTTC; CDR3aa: CASSYTNSYEQYF
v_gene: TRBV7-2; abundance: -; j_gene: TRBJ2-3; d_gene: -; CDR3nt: TGTGCCAGCAGCAAGATTTCCCGGGACACAGATACGCAGTATTTT; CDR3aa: CASSKISRDTDTQYF
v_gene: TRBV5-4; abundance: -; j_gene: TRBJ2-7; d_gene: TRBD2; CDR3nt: TGTGCCAGCAGCCGAGCGGGGACCTACGAGCAGTACTTC; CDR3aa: CASSRAGTYEQYF
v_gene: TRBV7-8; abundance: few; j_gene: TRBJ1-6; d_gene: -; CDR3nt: TGTGCCAGCAGCTTATGGCAGGGTGCGAATTCACCCCTCCACTTT; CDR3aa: CASSLWQGANSPLHF
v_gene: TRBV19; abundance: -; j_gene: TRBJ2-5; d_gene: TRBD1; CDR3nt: TGTGCCAGTACCCCCAACCCAGGGGGCAGAGAGACCCAGTACTTC; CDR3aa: CASTPNPGGRETQYF